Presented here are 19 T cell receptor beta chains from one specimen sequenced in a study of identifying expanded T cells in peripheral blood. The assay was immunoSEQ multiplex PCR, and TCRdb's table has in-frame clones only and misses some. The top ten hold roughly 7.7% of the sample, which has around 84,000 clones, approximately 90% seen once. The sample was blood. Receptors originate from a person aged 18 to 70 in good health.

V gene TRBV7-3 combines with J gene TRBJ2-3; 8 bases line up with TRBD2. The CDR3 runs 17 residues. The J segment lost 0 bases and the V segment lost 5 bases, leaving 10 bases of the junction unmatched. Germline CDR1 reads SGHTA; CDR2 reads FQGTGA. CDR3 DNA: TGTGCCAGCAGCAAGATGGGACTAGACATTAGCACAGATACGCAGTATTTT. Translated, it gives CASSKMGLDISTDTQYF.

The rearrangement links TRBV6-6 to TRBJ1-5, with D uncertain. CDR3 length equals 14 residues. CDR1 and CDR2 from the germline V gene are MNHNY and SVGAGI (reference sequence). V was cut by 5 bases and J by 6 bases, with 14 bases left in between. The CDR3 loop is CASSTQEGFQPQHF. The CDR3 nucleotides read TGTGCCAGCAGTACGCAAGAAGGATTTCAGCCCCAGCATTTT.

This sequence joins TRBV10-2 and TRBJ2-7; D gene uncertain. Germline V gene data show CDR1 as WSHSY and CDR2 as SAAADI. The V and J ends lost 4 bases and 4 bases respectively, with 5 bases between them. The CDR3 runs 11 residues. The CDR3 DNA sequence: TGCGCCAGCAGTGGGGCGTACGAGCAGTACTTC. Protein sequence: CASSGAYEQYF.

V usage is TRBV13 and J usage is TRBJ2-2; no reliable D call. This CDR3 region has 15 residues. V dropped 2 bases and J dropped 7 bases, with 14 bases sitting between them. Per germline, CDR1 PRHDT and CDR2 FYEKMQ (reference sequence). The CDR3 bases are TGTGCCAGCAGCTTAAGGGAAGTACAGTACGGGGAGCTGTTTTTT. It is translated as CASSLREVQYGELFF.

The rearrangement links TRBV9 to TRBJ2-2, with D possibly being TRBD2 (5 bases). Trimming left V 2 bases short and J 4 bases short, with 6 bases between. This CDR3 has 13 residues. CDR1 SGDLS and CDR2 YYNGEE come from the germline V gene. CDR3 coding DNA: TGTGCCAGCAGCGTCGAGGGCACCGGGGAGCTGTTTTTT. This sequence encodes CASSVEGTGELFF.

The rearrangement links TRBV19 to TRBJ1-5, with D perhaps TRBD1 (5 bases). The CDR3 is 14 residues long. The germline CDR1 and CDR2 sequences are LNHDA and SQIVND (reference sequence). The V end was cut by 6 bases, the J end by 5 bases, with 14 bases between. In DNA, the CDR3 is TGTGCCAGTAGGGGGACGAAATTGTATCAGCCCCAGCATTTT. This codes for CASRGTKLYQPQHF.

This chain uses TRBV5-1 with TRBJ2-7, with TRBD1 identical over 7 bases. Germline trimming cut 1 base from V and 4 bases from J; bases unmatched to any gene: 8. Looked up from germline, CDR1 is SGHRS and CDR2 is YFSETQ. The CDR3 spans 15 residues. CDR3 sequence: CASSLNSGQSYEQYF. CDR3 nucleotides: TGCGCCAGCAGCTTGAACTCGGGACAGTCGTACGAGCAGTACTTC.

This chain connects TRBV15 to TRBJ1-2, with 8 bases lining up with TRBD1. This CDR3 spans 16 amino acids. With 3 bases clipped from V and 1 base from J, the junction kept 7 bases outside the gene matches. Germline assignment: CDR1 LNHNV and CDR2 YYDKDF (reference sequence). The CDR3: CATSSNTGGFNYGYTF. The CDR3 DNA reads TGTGCCACCAGCAGTAATACAGGGGGGTTTAACTATGGCTACACCTTC. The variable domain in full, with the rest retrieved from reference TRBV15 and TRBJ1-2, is DAMVIQNPRYQVTQFGKPVTLSCSQTLNHNVMYWYQQKSSQAPKLLFHYYDKDFNNEADTPDNFQSRRPNTSFCFLDIRSPGLGDTAMYLCATSSNTGGFNYGYTFGSGTRLTVV.

CDR3 DNA: TGCGCCAGCAGCCAAGATCGTCGCGGCAGGGACAATCAGCCCCAGCATTTT. It is translated as CASSQDRRGRDNQPQHF. The chain combines TRBV4-1 with TRBJ1-5; the D gene is possibly TRBD1 (5 bases). Germline V CDR1 and CDR2: MGHRA, YSYEKL. The ends were cut back, 0 bases at V and 3 bases at J, with 15 bases in the middle. This CDR3 is built from 17 residues.

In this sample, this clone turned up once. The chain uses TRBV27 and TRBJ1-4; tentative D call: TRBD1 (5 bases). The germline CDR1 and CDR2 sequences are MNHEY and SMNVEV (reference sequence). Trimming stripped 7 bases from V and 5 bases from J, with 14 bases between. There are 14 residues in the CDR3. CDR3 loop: CASTSGTGNEKLFF. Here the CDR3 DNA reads TGTGCCAGCACCTCCGGGACGGGCAATGAAAAACTGTTTTTT.

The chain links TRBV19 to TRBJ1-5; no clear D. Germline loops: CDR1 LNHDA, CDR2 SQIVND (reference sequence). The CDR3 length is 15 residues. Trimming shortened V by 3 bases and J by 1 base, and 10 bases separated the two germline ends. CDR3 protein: CASSIMVYSNQPQHF. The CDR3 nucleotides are TGTGCCAGTAGTATTATGGTATACAGCAATCAGCCCCAGCATTTT.

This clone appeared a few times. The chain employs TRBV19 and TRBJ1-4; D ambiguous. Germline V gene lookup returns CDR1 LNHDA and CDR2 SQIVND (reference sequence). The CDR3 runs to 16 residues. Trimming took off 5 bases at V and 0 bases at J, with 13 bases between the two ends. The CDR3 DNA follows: TGTGCCAGTAGTGACCCGTTTTATGCAACTAATGAAAAACTGTTTTTT. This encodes CASSDPFYATNEKLFF.

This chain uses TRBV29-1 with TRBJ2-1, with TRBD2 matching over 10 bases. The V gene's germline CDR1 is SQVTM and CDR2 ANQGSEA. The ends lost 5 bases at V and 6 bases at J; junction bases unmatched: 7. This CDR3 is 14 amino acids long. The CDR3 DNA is TGCAGCGTTATAGGAGCGGGAGGGGGCAATGAGCAGTTCTTC. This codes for CSVIGAGGGNEQFF.

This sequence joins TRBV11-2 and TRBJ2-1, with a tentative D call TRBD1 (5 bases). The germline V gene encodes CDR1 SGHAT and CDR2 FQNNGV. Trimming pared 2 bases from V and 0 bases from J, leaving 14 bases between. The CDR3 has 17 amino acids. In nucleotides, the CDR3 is TGTGCCAGCAGCTTAAGGCCTGGGGCCGGCTCCTACAATGAGCAGTTCTTC. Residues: CASSLRPGAGSYNEQFF.

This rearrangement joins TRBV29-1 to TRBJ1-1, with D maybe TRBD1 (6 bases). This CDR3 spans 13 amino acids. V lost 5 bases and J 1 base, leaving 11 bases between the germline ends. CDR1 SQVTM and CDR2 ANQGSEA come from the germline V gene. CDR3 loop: CSVTGQQNTEAFF. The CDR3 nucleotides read TGCAGCGTTACTGGACAGCAGAACACTGAAGCTTTCTTT.

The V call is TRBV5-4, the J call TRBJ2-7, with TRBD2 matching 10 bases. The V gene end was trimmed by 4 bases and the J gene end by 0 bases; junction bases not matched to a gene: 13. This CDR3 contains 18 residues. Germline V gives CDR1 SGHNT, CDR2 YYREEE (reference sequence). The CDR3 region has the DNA TGTGCCAGCAGCCCATCCGGGTCTAGCGGGGGCGCCTCCTACGAGCAGTACTTC. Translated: CASSPSGSSGGASYEQYF.

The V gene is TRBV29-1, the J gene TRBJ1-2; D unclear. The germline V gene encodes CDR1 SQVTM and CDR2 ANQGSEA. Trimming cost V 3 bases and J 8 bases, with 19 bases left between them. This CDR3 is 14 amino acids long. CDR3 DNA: TGCAGCGTTGATGGAGGCAGTAGCTTTGGAGGCTACACCTTC. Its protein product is CSVDGGSSFGGYTF. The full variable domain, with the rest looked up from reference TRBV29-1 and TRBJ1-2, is SAVISQKPSRDICQRGTSLTIQCQVDSQVTMMFWYRQQPGQSLTLIATANQGSEATYESGFVIDKFPISRPNLTFSTLTVSNMSPEDSSIYLCSVDGGSSFGGYTFGSGTRLTVV.

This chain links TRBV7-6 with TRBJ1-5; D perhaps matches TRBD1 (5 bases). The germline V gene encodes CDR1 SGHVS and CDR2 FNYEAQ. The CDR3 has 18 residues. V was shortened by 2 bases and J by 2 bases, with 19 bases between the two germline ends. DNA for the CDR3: TGTGCCAGCAGCTTAATGAGGCCAGGGAGGGGAGGCAATCAGCCCCAGCATTTT. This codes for CASSLMRPGRGGNQPQHF.

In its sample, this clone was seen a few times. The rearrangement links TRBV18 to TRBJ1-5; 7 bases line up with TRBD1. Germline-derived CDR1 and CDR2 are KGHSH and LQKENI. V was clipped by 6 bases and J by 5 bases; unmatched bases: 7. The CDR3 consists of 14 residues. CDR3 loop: CASSPTGKDQPQHF. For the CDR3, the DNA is TGTGCCAGCTCCCCGACAGGGAAGGATCAGCCCCAGCATTTT.